The present entry profiles one T cell receptor beta chain with its context. Antigen: not known. This sample was taken from a study of T cells in localized non-small cell lung cancer. Trimming removed 11 bases at V and 4 bases at J, with 12 bases between. Germline values: CDR1 LNHDA, CDR2 SQIVND (reference sequence). This CDR3 has 12 amino acids. Sequencing used immunoSEQ multiplex PCR; TCRdb keeps in-frame clones, though not all of them. The sample records about 2,500 clones, roughly a third being singletons. Study-level results: Of the tissues analyzed, uninvolved adjacent lung showed maximal T cell clonality, greater than tumor. A raised T cell density in blood coincided with lengthier overall survival. Sequencing covered just one tumor region, so heterogeneity cannot be ruled out. A median of approximately 54 clones ranked among the top 100 in tumor appeared in adjacent lung.

The sequence derives from a man aged 40-75 years with stage I lung adenocarcinoma. This specimen consisted of lung tumor tissue, obtained before any cancer treatment. The chain links TRBV19 to TRBJ1-5; D may be TRBD1 (5 bases). As DNA, the CDR3 is TGTGCCGGATCGACAGCGAATCAGCCCCAGCATTTT. The encoded protein is CAGSTANQPQHF.